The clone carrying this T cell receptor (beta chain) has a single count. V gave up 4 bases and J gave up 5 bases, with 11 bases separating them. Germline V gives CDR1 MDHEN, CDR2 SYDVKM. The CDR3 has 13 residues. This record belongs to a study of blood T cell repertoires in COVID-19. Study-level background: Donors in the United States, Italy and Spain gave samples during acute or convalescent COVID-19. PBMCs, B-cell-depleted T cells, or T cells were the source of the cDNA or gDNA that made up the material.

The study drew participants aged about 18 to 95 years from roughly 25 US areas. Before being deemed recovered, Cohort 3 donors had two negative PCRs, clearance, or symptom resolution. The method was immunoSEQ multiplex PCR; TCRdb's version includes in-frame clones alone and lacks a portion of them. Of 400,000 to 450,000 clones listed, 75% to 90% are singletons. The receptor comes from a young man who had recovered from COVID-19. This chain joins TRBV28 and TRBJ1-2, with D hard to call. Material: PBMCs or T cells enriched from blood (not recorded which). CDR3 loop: CASSSLGGYGYTF. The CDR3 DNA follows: TGTGCCAGCAGTTCACTGGGCGGGTATGGCTACACCTTC.